The rows below give T cell receptor beta chains drawn from one sample of a study of CD8 T cells in ankylosing spondylitis. TCRdb recomputed calls from the 5' RACE reads with MiXCR, one row per CDR3 protein. The sample shows about 150,000 distinct CDR3 sequences, 6% to 8.5% of them seen only once. The sequencing sample was made of blood, either unsorted or a sorted T cell fraction (not recorded which). The receptors come from a female donor with ankylosing spondylitis or in good health (not recorded which). The conserved cysteine and the conserved F or W are not part of the CDR3 here.

TRBV25-1,TRBJ1-5,ASSGVQGASEPQH
TRBV28,TRBJ1-1,ANSLAGLSAEAF
TRBV5-1,TRBJ2-5,ASSSRGVYQETQY
TRBV20-1,TRBJ2-7,SARESEWGAPYEQY
TRBV18,TRBJ1-1,ASSQGQNTEAF
TRBV29-1,TRBJ1-5,SVGRGSNQPQH
TRBV9,TRBJ2-2,ASRRGDTGELF
TRBV7-6,TRBJ1-1,ASSSGPNTDTEAF
TRBV12-3/TRBV12-4,TRBJ1-4,ASSSLQGVRNEKLF
TRBV20-1,TRBJ1-5,SARGSLSNQPQH
TRBV4-1,TRBJ1-5,ASSHADTGNQPQH
TRBV20-1,TRBJ1-1,SASRAGLNTEAF
TRBV4-3,TRBJ1-1,ASSQDGGGGEAF
TRBV5-1,TRBJ1-2,ASSRGGVSNYGYT
TRBV6-2/TRBV6-3,TRBJ1-2,ASSFQGYGYT
TRBV3-1,TRBJ2-3,ASCRDAARTDTQY
TRBV5-1,TRBJ1-2,ASSLGPRAGNYGYT
TRBV4-1,TRBJ2-7,ASSQGGLANYEQY
TRBV6-1,TRBJ1-2,ASTLGGFTYGYT
TRBV12-3/TRBV12-4,TRBJ1-5,ASSLKGWGVGNQPQH
TRBV12-3/TRBV12-4,TRBJ1-2,ASTPDTPPYYGYT
TRBV2,TRBJ2-7,ASSDTGTPYEQY
TRBV4-2,TRBJ1-5,ASSQRFAGAEGNQPQH
TRBV27,TRBJ2-7,ASSLSYQASYEQY
TRBV5-1,TRBJ1-6,ASSLAGQGSSPLH
TRBV4-1,TRBJ2-3,ASGGGVRTDTQY
TRBV12-3/TRBV12-4,TRBJ1-1,ASRQGQGAAF